Sequencing of this TCR beta chain was carried out in a study of blood T cell repertoires in COVID-19. Looking at the study overall: Acute-phase and convalescent COVID-19 samples originated in the United States, Italy and Spain. Sources were T cells, B-cell-depleted T cells, or PBMCs; the material itself was cDNA or gDNA.

Original processing notes: Amplification with reference gene primers provided the estimates of nucleated cell counts. Only in-frame clones appear in the TCRdb table, and some are missing; sequencing was by immunoSEQ multiplex PCR. The V and J calls and the clone size are those of that table, but D and trimming were determined from the DNA. The table lists about 240,000 clones, around 90% of them singletons, with just over 7% in the top ten. V was shortened by 5 bases and J by 8 bases, with 15 bases between the two germline ends. Germline values: CDR1 SGHVS, CDR2 FNYEAQ. This CDR3 is 13 amino acids long.

Sequencing was done on a sample of peripheral blood. The genes are TRBV7-6 and TRBJ1-2, with no clear D. This TCR was recovered from a man aged 60 to 69 who had recovered from COVID-19. As DNA, the CDR3 is TGTGCCAGCAGCCTCGACCCTACGGGGGGCTACACCTTC. This gives the protein CASSLDPTGGYTF.